This T cell receptor beta chain appears in the sequencing data of a study of T cell repertoires in cytomegalovirus infection. Study summary: Signatures in public TCR beta sequences pointed to both CMV infection and matching HLA type.

Via MiXCR, TCRdb re-called the reads, giving one row per CDR3 protein. The top ten clones hold about 46% of a sample with about 570,000 distinct CDR3 sequences, 40% of them seen once. This clonotype came up a few times. The antigen is undetermined. The CDR3 sequence is 18 residues long. Trimming cost V 7 bases and J 0 bases; bases outside gene matches: 12. Per germline, CDR1 MNHNY and CDR2 SVGAGI (reference sequence). This clonotype was obtained from a human donor in good health (CMV status not recorded). Some clones in this sample may be carry-over from other donors' samples. This chain links TRBV6-6 with TRBJ2-3, with 11 nucleotides matching TRBD2. The sample consisted of cultured PBMCs, taken from culture after CMV antigen stimulation. The CDR3 DNA sequence: TGTGCCAGCACCTCCTGGGCTAGCGGGGGGACTAGCACAGATACGCAGTATTTT. Translating it yields CASTSWASGGTSTDTQYF.